The 3 T cell receptor beta chains in this list originate from one sample, sequenced in a study of beta chain features in type 1 diabetes. The study's findings and limits: TCRB CDR3s from Type 1 diabetes patients were moderately but significantly shorter in all four CD4+ subsets.

The isolated RNA, all of it, was reverse transcribed, so expressed TCRB transcripts were what got sequenced. Clones were sequenced by immunoSEQ multiplex PCR, and TCRdb holds only the in-frame ones, with some missing. The top ten clones hold 0.0085% to 0.012% of a sample with some 330,000 clones, around 13% of them seen once. These TCRs are of unknown antigen specificity. Sample: naive CD4+ T cells from blood. The origin of the receptors is a young woman with type 1 diabetes.

This clone has just a few counts. V usage is TRBV14 and J usage is TRBJ2-7; a possible D gene is TRBD1 (6 bases). CDR3 length equals 16 residues. Germline V gene lookup returns CDR1 SGHDN and CDR2 FVKESK. Trimming left V 4 bases short and J 0 bases short, with 16 bases between. The CDR3 DNA follows: TGTGCCAGCAGCCCAGTCCCCGGGACACCCTCCTACGAGCAGTACTTC. Translated: CASSPVPGTPSYEQYF.

The genes are TRBV19 and TRBJ2-1; TRBD2 agrees at 8 bases. Trimming cost V 6 bases and J 0 bases; bases outside gene matches: 10. Germline values: CDR1 LNHDA, CDR2 SQIVND (reference sequence). This CDR3 contains 17 residues. The CDR3 reads CASSYREGSFSYNEQFF. The DNA for the CDR3 is TGTGCCAGTAGCTACCGGGAGGGCAGTTTCTCCTACAATGAGCAGTTCTTC. The full variable domain, in which reference TRBV19 and TRBJ2-1 provide the parts outside the CDR3, is DGGITQSPKYLFRKEGQNVTLSCEQNLNHDAMYWYRQDPGQGLRLIYYSQIVNDFQKGDIAEGYSVSREKKESFPLTVTSAQKNPTAFYLCASSYREGSFSYNEQFFGPGTRLTVL.

The chain has TRBV7-9 and TRBJ2-1, with D perhaps matching TRBD2 (5 bases). This CDR3 contains 15 residues. Germline CDR1 reads SEHNR; CDR2 reads FQNEAQ (reference sequence). Between the trimmed V and J ends, which lost 2 bases and 5 bases, there was a span of 13 bases. This CDR3 reads CASSLFSTTNNEQFF. For the CDR3, the DNA is TGTGCCAGCAGCTTATTTTCGACTACAAACAATGAGCAGTTCTTC.